Listed below are T cell receptor beta chains from one sample, sequenced in a study of shared clonotypes between healthy human individuals. The method was immunoSEQ multiplex PCR; TCRdb's version includes in-frame clones alone and lacks a portion of them. This sample carries around 940,000 clones, over 60% of them seen once, and the ten largest clones take approximately 1.5%. Sequences were obtained from memory CD4+ T cells sorted from blood. Receptor source: a man between 18 and 29 years old in good health. CDR3s include the opening cysteine and the closing phenylalanine or tryptophan. D genes are given only for firm matches. Clone size is shown for a subset of rows, as once, few, many or a class of expanded clone.

J,D,V,size,CDR3,DNA
TRBJ2-7,.,TRBV7-9,.,CASSTGTGQYF,TGTGCCAGCTCTACAGGGACTGGGCAGTACTTC
TRBJ1-3,.,TRBV27,once,CASRPGGTAGNTIYF,TGTGCCAGCAGGCCAGGCGGGACGGCTGGAAACACCATATATTTT
TRBJ2-5,.,TRBV29-1,.,CSVGPGETQYF,TGCAGCGTTGGGCCGGGAGAGACCCAGTACTTC
TRBJ2-1,.,TRBV7-8,few,CASSLVGGMNYNEQFF,TGTGCCAGCAGCTTAGTGGGCGGGATGAACTACAATGAGCAGTTCTTC
TRBJ2-7,TRBD1,TRBV18,.,CASSPPLSRQGVDYEQYF,TGTGCCAGCTCACCTCCTTTATCCCGACAGGGAGTTGACTACGAGCAGTACTTC
TRBJ2-1,TRBD2,TRBV5-1,.,CASSTRLAGGHNEQFF,TGCGCCAGCAGCACCCGACTAGCGGGGGGCCACAATGAGCAGTTCTTC
TRBJ2-1,.,TRBV5-1,.,CASSLGTGPNEQFF,TGCGCCAGCAGCTTAGGGACGGGACCCAATGAGCAGTTCTTC
TRBJ2-7,.,TRBV30,.,CAWSETYEQYF,TGTGCCTGGAGCGAGACCTACGAGCAGTACTTC
TRBJ1-3,.,TRBV5-1,.,CASSFLDTGTGNTIYF,TGCGCCAGCAGCTTCCTTGACACCGGGACTGGAAACACCATATATTTT
TRBJ2-7,TRBD1,TRBV27,.,CASSWLTGTGTTYEQYF,TGTGCCAGCAGTTGGTTAACCGGGACAGGGACAACCTACGAGCAGTACTTC
TRBJ2-1,.,TRBV5-4,.,CASSWDHNEQFF,TGTGCCAGCAGCTGGGATCACAATGAGCAGTTCTTC
TRBJ1-4,.,TRBV6-1,once,CASTQGGTGNEKLFF,TGTGCCAGCACCCAGGGAGGGACTGGGAATGAAAAACTGTTTTTT
TRBJ2-7,.,TRBV12-5,.,CASGLVRLGSHEQYF,TGTGCTAGTGGTTTGGTACGTTTGGGGTCCCACGAGCAGTACTTC
TRBJ2-2,.,TRBV9,.,CASGLSYNTGELFF,TGTGCCAGCGGATTATCCTATAACACCGGGGAGCTGTTTTTT
TRBJ2-2,TRBD2,TRBV5-1,.,CASSLGSGRRTGELFF,TGCGCCAGCAGCTTGGGTAGCGGGAGGCGAACCGGGGAGCTGTTTTTT
TRBJ2-5,TRBD2,TRBV14,.,CASSQPGLAGRETQYF,TGTGCCAGCAGCCAACCCGGACTAGCGGGAAGAGAGACCCAGTACTTC
TRBJ2-3,TRBD2,TRBV6-1,.,CASSDQISGNTDTQYF,TGTGCCAGCAGTGACCAGATTAGCGGGAACACAGATACGCAGTATTTT
TRBJ1-1,.,TRBV6-1,.,CAVTRGYAFF,TGTGCCGTTACACGGGGGTATGCTTTCTTT
TRBJ2-5,.,TRBV7-3,.,CASSLAPQETQYF,TGTGCCAGCAGCCTAGCGCCTCAAGAGACCCAGTACTTC
TRBJ2-1,.,TRBV19,once,CASSADGGTGYNEQFF,TGTGCCAGTAGTGCCGACGGCGGTACAGGGTACAATGAGCAGTTCTTC